These T cell receptor beta chains were read from a single sample in a study of identical twins. TCRdb reprocessed the 5' RACE reads with MiXCR, giving one entry per CDR3 protein. This sample has a few hundred thousand distinct CDR3 sequences, with 9.6% found just once. The sample was also reused in another study, on yellow fever vaccine responses in identical twins.

Sequencing used PBMCs. The receptors were sampled from a woman aged 18-35 years in good health. Each CDR3 is given with its conserved first and last residue. The D gene is left open where the match is weak. Expanded clones get a size class; other rows say once, few or many, or leave the size out.

clone size	D gene	V gene	J gene	CDR3 DNA	CDR3 protein
few	.	TRBV10-3	TRBJ2-4	TGTGCCATCAGTGAGAGGACTGGGGGGACCAAAAACATTCAGTACTTC	CAISERTGGTKNIQYF
.	TRBD2	TRBV14	TRBJ2-3	TGTGCCAGCAGCCAGGTTAGCGGGAGGGACGATACGCAGTATTTT	CASSQVSGRDDTQYF
few	TRBD2	TRBV7-2	TRBJ2-3	TGTGCCAGCAGCTTTCGGCGGGGGGGCAACGGTACAGATACGCAGTATTTT	CASSFRRGGNGTDTQYF
few	.	TRBV28	TRBJ2-4	TGTGCCAGCAGTTTAGGGGCGGGGCATCCCGCTCTAGCCAAAAACATTCAGTACTTC	CASSLGAGHPALAKNIQYF
many	.	TRBV6-4	TRBJ2-4	TGTGCCAGCATCAGACAGGGAGGGGTAGCCAAAAACATTCAGTACTTC	CASIRQGGVAKNIQYF
many	.	TRBV3-1	TRBJ1-1	TGTGCCAGCAGCCAACAGCCATGGAGTACTGAAGCTTTCTTT	CASSQQPWSTEAFF
.	.	TRBV9	TRBJ1-5	TGTGCCAGCAGCGTAGCGGGTTTCGGCAATCAGCCCCAGCATTTT	CASSVAGFGNQPQHF
few	TRBD2	TRBV9	TRBJ2-7	TGTGCCAGCAGCGGTACTAGCGGATTCTCCTACGAGCAGTACTTC	CASSGTSGFSYEQYF
.	.	TRBV3-1	TRBJ2-2	TGTGCCAGCAGCCAAGTCGACAGGCCCGGGGAGCTGTTTTTT	CASSQVDRPGELFF
many	.	TRBV7-2	TRBJ2-7	TGTGCCAGCAGCTCACACCCGGGACAAACCTACGAGCAGTACTTC	CASSSHPGQTYEQYF
.	.	TRBV5-1	TRBJ2-3	TGCGCCACCCGACATGTTAAGGACCCAGATACGCAGTATTTT	CATRHVKDPDTQYF
.	TRBD1	TRBV18	TRBJ2-3	TGTGCCAGCTCACGACCGGGACAGGGGGCAGCAGATACGCAGTATTTT	CASSRPGQGAADTQYF
.	TRBD2	TRBV5-1	TRBJ2-7	TGCGCCAGCAGCTTGGTGGCTAGCGGGGACGATGGGCAGTACTTC	CASSLVASGDDGQYF
few	.	TRBV12-5	TRBJ2-2	TGTGCTAGTGGTTTGACAGGGTCCACCGGGGAGCTGTTTTTT	CASGLTGSTGELFF
.	.	TRBV7-9	TRBJ2-2	TGTGCCAGCAGCACAAGGACTGGGACGGGCACCGGGGAGCTGTTTTTT	CASSTRTGTGTGELFF
many	.	TRBV11-2	TRBJ2-1	TGTGCCAGCAGCTTAGGTGCAGGAGGTGAGCAGTTCTTC	CASSLGAGGEQFF
few	TRBD2	TRBV20-1	TRBJ2-1	TGCAGTGCTAGCCCCGTTAGCGGGGGGCTTTACAATGAGCAGTTCTTC	CSASPVSGGLYNEQFF
.	TRBD1	TRBV7-2	TRBJ2-3	TGTGCCAGCACCCTGACAGGGATCACAGATACGCAGTATTTT	CASTLTGITDTQYF
few	.	TRBV12-3/TRBV12-4	TRBJ2-7	TGTGCCAGCAGTTTTACCTGGCCCGAGCAGTACTTC	CASSFTWPEQYF
.	TRBD1	TRBV29-1	TRBJ2-7	TGCAGCGTTGAAGGTGCCCACAGGGGTTATGCCGAGCAGTACTTC	CSVEGAHRGYAEQYF
.	.	TRBV7-9	TRBJ2-2	TGTGCCAGCAGCTTTACAGGAGGTACAGGGTCCGGGGAGCTGTTTTTT	CASSFTGGTGSGELFF
many	.	TRBV2	TRBJ2-2	TGTGCCAGCGGGGGGAACACCGGGGAGCTGTTTTTT	CASGGNTGELFF
.	TRBD2	TRBV12-3/TRBV12-4	TRBJ2-3	TGTGCCAGCATAGCGGGAGGAAGAACTAGCACAGATACGCAGTATTTT	CASIAGGRTSTDTQYF
.	.	TRBV27	TRBJ2-1	TGTGCCAGCAGTTTGGGGGGAGCGACCTCCTACAATGAGCAGTTCTTC	CASSLGGATSYNEQFF
.	TRBD2	TRBV20-1	TRBJ2-5	TGCAGTGCTAGAGCATGGACTAGCCCGACCCAGTACTTC	CSARAWTSPTQYF
few	TRBD1	TRBV6-1	TRBJ2-5	TGTGCCAGCAGTAGACGACAGGGGGCTAATATGGTGATGGAGACCCAGTACTTC	CASSRRQGANMVMETQYF
many	TRBD1	TRBV5-1	TRBJ2-7	TGTGCCAGCAGCTTAGGGACAGGCTACGAGCAGTACTTC	CASSLGTGYEQYF
many	TRBD2	TRBV28	TRBJ2-7	TGTGCCAGCAGTTTATGGGCTCTTAGCGGGAGCTACGAGCAGTACTTC	CASSLWALSGSYEQYF
many	TRBD2	TRBV5-6	TRBJ2-7	TGTGCCAGCAGCTTGAGCGGGACTACCTACGAGCAGTACTTC	CASSLSGTTYEQYF
.	.	TRBV20-1	TRBJ2-1	TGCAGTGCTAGCCTGGTCTGGGGGCTTAACCTGTACAATGAGCAGTTCTTC	CSASLVWGLNLYNEQFF
many	TRBD1	TRBV5-1	TRBJ2-7	TGCGCCAGCAGCTTGACCGGGACAGGGGGCCACGAGCAGTACTTC	CASSLTGTGGHEQYF
.	TRBD2	TRBV25-1	TRBJ2-7	TGTGCCAGCCGCGTATTAGCGGGGAGGCCCTACGAGCAGTACTTC	CASRVLAGRPYEQYF
.	TRBD1	TRBV20-1	TRBJ2-7	TGCAGTGCTAGAGACCCCGATCCAGGGGGTTATTTCTACGAGCAGTACTTC	CSARDPDPGGYFYEQYF
many	.	TRBV7-6	TRBJ2-3	TGTGCCAGCAGCTCACTGGGCACAGATACGCAGTATTTT	CASSSLGTDTQYF
once	.	TRBV10-2	TRBJ2-7	TGCGCCAGCAGCGAGTCCAGGGGCCTTACCTCCTACGAGCAGTACTTC	CASSESRGLTSYEQYF
few	.	TRBV7-9	TRBJ2-7	TGTGCCAGCAGCTTACAGGATTGGGGCGCCGAGCAGTACTTC	CASSLQDWGAEQYF
few	.	TRBV4-1	TRBJ2-1	TGCGCCAGCAGCCGAATGAATGAGCAGTTCTTC	CASSRMNEQFF
.	.	TRBV18	TRBJ2-1	TGTGCCAGCTCACCACCAAGTGAGAATGAGCAGTTCTTC	CASSPPSENEQFF
many	TRBD1	TRBV27	TRBJ2-7	TGTGCCAGCAGTTCCCCGGACAGGGGTTCTTACGAGCAGTACTTC	CASSSPDRGSYEQYF
.	TRBD1	TRBV19	TRBJ1-5	TGTGCCAGTAGCAGTCCGGGACAGGGGACCATCTATAGCAATCAGCCCCAGCATTTT	CASSSPGQGTIYSNQPQHF
.	TRBD2	TRBV5-1	TRBJ2-2	TGCGCCAGCAGCTTGGCCCCGCTAGCGGGAGATGCCACCGGGGAGCTGTTTTTT	CASSLAPLAGDATGELFF
few	.	TRBV7-2	TRBJ2-3	TGTGCCAGCAGGCTTCCGGGGGGCTCTCCCACAGATACGCAGTATTTT	CASRLPGGSPTDTQYF
many	TRBD2	TRBV6-5	TRBJ2-3	TGTGCCAGCAGTTATATCGGGGGGGCCTCTACAGATACGCAGTATTTT	CASSYIGGASTDTQYF
many	.	TRBV5-6	TRBJ1-1	TGTGCCAGCAGCTTGCGTGGAGCTTTCTTT	CASSLRGAFF
.	.	TRBV2	TRBJ2-1	TGTGCCGCGAGAAGGACACAAAACGGAGAAGTTTTGAGCTCCTACAATGAGCAGTTCTTC	CAARRTQNGEVLSSYNEQFF
.	TRBD1	TRBV7-9	TRBJ2-7	TGTTCCAGCAGCTTAGGGGGCGTCGAGCAGTACTTC	CSSSLGGVEQYF
few	.	TRBV12-3/TRBV12-4	TRBJ2-4	TGTGCCAGCAGTGGGGGTGGAAACATTCAGTACTTC	CASSGGGNIQYF
many	.	TRBV6-2/TRBV6-3	TRBJ1-1	TGTGCCAGCAGTCCCACACCTTGGGGGCAGTACTCGAACACTGAAGCTTTCTTT	CASSPTPWGQYSNTEAFF
few	.	TRBV5-6	TRBJ2-7	TGTGCCAGCAGCCACCCTAGTGGGGAGCAGTACTTC	CASSHPSGEQYF
.	.	TRBV28	TRBJ2-1	TGTGCCAGCAGTACGACTGCGAGTGGATCCTACAATGAGCAGTTCTTC	CASSTTASGSYNEQFF
many	.	TRBV2	TRBJ2-1	TGTGCCAGCGAGCTTGAGAGAGGACTGCTCGGCAATGAGCAGTTCTTC	CASELERGLLGNEQFF
many	.	TRBV7-9	TRBJ2-3	TGTGCCAGCAGGGATGGCACAGATACGCAGTATTTT	CASRDGTDTQYF
many	.	TRBV29-1	TRBJ2-6	TGCAGCGTTTTGGGGGAGTCCTCTGGGGCCAACGTCCTGACTTTC	CSVLGESSGANVLTF
few	TRBD2	TRBV4-1	TRBJ2-1	TGCGCCAGCAGCCAAGATGCTAGCGGGAGGTCCACCGTTGGTGAGCAGTTCTTC	CASSQDASGRSTVGEQFF
.	TRBD2	TRBV6-5	TRBJ2-3	TGTGCCAGCAGTTACGAGACTAGCCCCAATCTTAAGGATACGCAGTATTTT	CASSYETSPNLKDTQYF